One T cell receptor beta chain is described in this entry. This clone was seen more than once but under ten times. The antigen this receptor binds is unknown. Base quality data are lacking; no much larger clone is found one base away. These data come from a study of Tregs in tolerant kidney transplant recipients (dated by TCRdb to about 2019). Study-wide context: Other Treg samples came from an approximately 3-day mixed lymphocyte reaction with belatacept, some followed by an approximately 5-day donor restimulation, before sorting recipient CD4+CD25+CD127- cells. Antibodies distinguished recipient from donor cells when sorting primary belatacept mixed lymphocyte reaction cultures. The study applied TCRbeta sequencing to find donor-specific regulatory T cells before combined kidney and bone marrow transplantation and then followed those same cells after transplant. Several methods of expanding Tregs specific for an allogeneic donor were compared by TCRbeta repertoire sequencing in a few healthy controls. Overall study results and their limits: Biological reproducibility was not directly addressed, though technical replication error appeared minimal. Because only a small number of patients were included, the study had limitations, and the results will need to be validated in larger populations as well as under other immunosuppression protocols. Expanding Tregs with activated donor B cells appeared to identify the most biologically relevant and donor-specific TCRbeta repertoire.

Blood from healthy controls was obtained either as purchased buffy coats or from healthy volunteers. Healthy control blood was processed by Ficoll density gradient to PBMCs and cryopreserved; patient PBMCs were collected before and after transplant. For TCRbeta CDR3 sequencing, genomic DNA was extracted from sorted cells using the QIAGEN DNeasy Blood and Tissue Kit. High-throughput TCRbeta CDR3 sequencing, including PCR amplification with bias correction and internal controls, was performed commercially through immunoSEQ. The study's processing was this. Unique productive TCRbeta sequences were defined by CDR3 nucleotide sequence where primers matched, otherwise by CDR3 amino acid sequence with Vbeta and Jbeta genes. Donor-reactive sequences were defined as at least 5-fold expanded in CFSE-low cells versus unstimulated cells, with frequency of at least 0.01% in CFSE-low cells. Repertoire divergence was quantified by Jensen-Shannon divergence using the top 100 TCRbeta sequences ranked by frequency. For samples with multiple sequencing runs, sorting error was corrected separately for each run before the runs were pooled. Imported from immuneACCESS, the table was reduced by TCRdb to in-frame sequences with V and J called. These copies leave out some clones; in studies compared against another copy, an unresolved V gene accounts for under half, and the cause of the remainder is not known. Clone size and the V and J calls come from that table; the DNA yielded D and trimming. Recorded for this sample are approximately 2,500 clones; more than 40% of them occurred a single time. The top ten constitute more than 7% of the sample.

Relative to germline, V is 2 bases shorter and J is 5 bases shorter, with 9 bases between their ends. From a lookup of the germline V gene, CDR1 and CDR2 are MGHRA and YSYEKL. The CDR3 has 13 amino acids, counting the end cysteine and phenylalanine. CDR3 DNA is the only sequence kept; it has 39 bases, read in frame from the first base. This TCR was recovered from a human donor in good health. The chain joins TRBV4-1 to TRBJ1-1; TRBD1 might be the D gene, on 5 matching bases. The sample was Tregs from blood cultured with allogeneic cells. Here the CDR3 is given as CASSQQGWTEAFF. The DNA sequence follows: TGCGCCAGCAGCCAACAGGGTTGGACTGAAGCTTTCTTT.